These 18 T cell receptor beta chains share one sample of origin, sequenced in a study of cytomegalovirus exposure and HLA in healthy donors (TCRdb year 2017). Libraries were made using the immunoSEQ multiplex PCR assay. The multiplex PCR relied on a mix of 60 forward primers for TCR Vbeta segments and 13 reverse primers for TCR Jbeta segments. This is the immuneACCESS table as TCRdb keeps it, with only in-frame sequences that have V and J called. A part of the clones is gone; compared with another copy, unresolved V genes explain less than half, and the rest is unexplained. The table of this sample itemizes 80,000 to 95,000 clones. The top ten constitute roughly 14% of the sample. The sequenced material came from PBMCs. All receptors come from a man between 45 and 60 years old in good health and CMV-seropositive.

CDR3 residues: CASSEGQGVSTGELFF. The CDR3 DNA follows: TGTGCCAGCAGTGAAGGACAGGGTGTAAGCACCGGGGAGCTGTTTTTT. The rearrangement uses TRBV6-1 and TRBJ2-2, with TRBD1 identical over 7 bases. The CDR3 contains 16 residues. The germline V gene has CDR1 MNHNS and CDR2 SASEGT. Trimming took 1 base from V and 4 from J; bases not matched to a gene: 6.

The chain is built from TRBV29-1 and TRBJ2-7; 7 nucleotides line up with TRBD1. The CDR3 loop spans 13 amino acids. V gave up 5 bases and J gave up 4 bases; unmatched junction bases: 8. In germline, CDR1 is SQVTM, CDR2 ANQGSEA. This CDR3 is CSVREGGWYEQYF. CDR3 sequence (DNA): TGCAGCGTTCGGGAAGGGGGCTGGTACGAGCAGTACTTC.

This chain uses TRBV7-9 with TRBJ1-5, with D tentatively TRBD1 (6 bases). Trimming cost V 2 bases and J 5 bases, with 16 bases left between them. This CDR3 is built from 16 residues. Germline V gene data show CDR1 as SEHNR and CDR2 as FQNEAQ (reference sequence). CDR3 amino acids: CASSLSATQGYQPQHF. In DNA form, the CDR3 reads TGTGCCAGCAGCTTATCGGCGACACAGGGTTATCAGCCCCAGCATTTT.

V gene TRBV4-2 combines with J gene TRBJ2-7; 7 nucleotides align to TRBD1. CDR1 LGHNA and CDR2 YNFKEQ come from the germline V gene. Trimming at V came to 0 bases and at J to 3 bases, leaving 2 bases not matched to a gene. The CDR3 spans 14 residues. CDR3 protein: CASSQERDSYEQYV. The CDR3 DNA reads TGTGCCAGCAGCCAAGAAAGGGACAGCTACGAGCAGTACGTC.

The CDR3 coding sequence is TGCGCCAGCATAGAGGGTCAGGAGGAGACCCAGTACTTC. Translated, it gives CASIEGQEETQYF. The chain joins TRBV5-1 to TRBJ2-5; D is perhaps TRBD2 (5 bases). This CDR3 comprises 13 residues. V lost 6 bases, J lost 5 bases, and 14 bases lay in between. Germline CDR1 is SGHRS and CDR2 is YFSETQ.

This chain links TRBV2 with TRBJ1-1; D possibly corresponds to TRBD1 (5 bases). The CDR3 consists of 13 residues. V was trimmed by 3 bases and J by 8 bases, leaving 13 bases between them. Germline V gene lookup returns CDR1 SNHLY and CDR2 FYNNEI. The CDR3 sequence: CASSDTGLSEAFF. The CDR3 DNA sequence: TGTGCCAGCAGTGATACAGGTCTCTCCGAAGCTTTCTTT.

The chain links TRBV7-9 to TRBJ2-3, with TRBD2 as a possible D gene (6 bases). V was trimmed by 1 base and J by 0 bases, leaving 11 bases between them. Germline V CDR1 and CDR2: SEHNR, FQNEAQ (reference sequence). The CDR3 consists of 16 residues. This chain's CDR3 is CASSLDGRDSTDTQYF. The CDR3 DNA follows: TGTGCCAGCAGCTTAGACGGGCGGGATAGCACAGATACGCAGTATTTT.

The chain carries TRBV11-3 and TRBJ2-7, with D hard to call. V was shortened by 1 base and J by 0 bases, with 13 bases between the two germline ends. The CDR3 length is 16 residues. Germline V lookup: CDR1 SGHNT, CDR2 YENEEA. The CDR3 bases are TGTGCCAGCAGCTTAGGAGCTAGAGAGCCCTCCTACGAGCAGTACTTC. Translating it yields CASSLGAREPSYEQYF.

This chain joins TRBV2 and TRBJ2-7; weak D call: TRBD2 (5 bases). Between the trimmed V and J ends, which lost 7 bases and 6 bases, there was a span of 13 bases. Germline CDR1 reads SNHLY; CDR2 reads FYNNEI. This CDR3 comprises 12 residues. This chain's CDR3 is CASTSRRVEQYV. CDR3 nucleotide sequence: TGTGCCAGCACAAGTAGGCGGGTCGAGCAGTACGTC.

The J gene is TRBJ2-1, the V gene TRBV7-9; maybe TRBD2 (6 bases). Germline values: CDR1 SEHNR, CDR2 FQNEAQ (reference sequence). There are 14 residues in the CDR3. Trimming took off 1 base at V and 5 bases at J, with 9 bases between the two ends. Here the CDR3 DNA reads TGTGCCAGCAGCTTAGAACTAGCAGACAATGAGCAGTTCTTC. Its protein is CASSLELADNEQFF.

The gene calls are TRBV29-1 and TRBJ2-7; TRBD2 aligns across 7 bases. The CDR3 spans 13 residues. Germline-derived CDR1 and CDR2 are SQVTM and ANQGSEA. V was pared by 4 bases and J by 7 bases, with 10 bases of the junction left unmatched. CDR3 in DNA: TGCAGCGTTGTCCCCGGGACCGGGGGGGAGCAGTACTTC. Protein: CSVVPGTGGEQYF.

The chain recombines TRBV9 with TRBJ2-7, with D possibly matching TRBD1 (6 bases). The CDR3 length is 16 residues. V was cut by 0 bases and J by 3 bases, with 16 bases left in between. CDR1 and CDR2 from the germline V gene are SGDLS and YYNGEE. In DNA form, the CDR3 reads TGTGCCAGCAGCGTAGGGGGCCAGGGGAATAGCTACGAGCAGTACTTC. Protein sequence: CASSVGGQGNSYEQYF.

The chain carries TRBV5-1 and TRBJ1-1; D call uncertain. The CDR3 is made up of 16 amino acids. From germline, CDR1 is SGHRS and CDR2 YFSETQ. Trimming left V 4 bases short and J 1 base short, with 17 bases between. The CDR3 sequence: CASSMEHITWNTEAFF. The DNA of the CDR3 is TGCGCCAGCAGCATGGAACACATCACGTGGAACACTGAAGCTTTCTTT. Together with reference TRBV5-1 and TRBJ1-1, the CDR3 gives the full variable domain: KAGVTQTPRYLIKTRGQQVTLSCSPISGHRSVSWYQQTPGQGLQFLFEYFSETQRNKGNFPGRFSGRQFSNSRSEMNVSTLELGDSALYLCASSMEHITWNTEAFFGQGTRLTVV.

The chain combines TRBV7-8 with TRBJ1-2; a weak D match, TRBD1 (6 bases). This CDR3 comprises 15 residues. Germline CDR1 SGHVS, CDR2 FQNEAQ. Trimming cost V 10 bases and J 2 bases, with 20 bases left between them. CDR3 region: CATSDRRETNYGYTF. The CDR3 region has the DNA TGTGCCACATCCGACAGGCGAGAAACCAACTATGGCTACACCTTC.

The chain carries TRBV6-6 and TRBJ2-1, with D perhaps TRBD2 (6 bases). Trimming removed 11 bases from V and 8 bases from J, with 16 bases in between. Germline V lookup: CDR1 MNHNY, CDR2 SVGAGI (reference sequence). This CDR3 comprises 12 residues. The CDR3, as DNA: TGTGCCGGTGGCGGGTCGGGGGATGAGCAGTTCTTC. Its protein is CAGGGSGDEQFF.

The rearrangement uses TRBV27 and TRBJ2-5, with a tentative D call TRBD2 (6 bases). V was cut by 6 bases and J by 2 bases, with 16 bases left in between. The germline gives CDR1 MNHEY, CDR2 SMNVEV (reference sequence). The CDR3 runs to 15 residues. The CDR3 here is CASSHEVGGQETQYF. CDR3 in DNA: TGTGCCAGCAGCCATGAGGTCGGAGGGCAAGAGACCCAGTACTTC.

The chain employs TRBV18 and TRBJ2-5, with TRBD2 matching over 11 bases. CDR1 is KGHSH, CDR2 LQKENI, per germline. V trimming: 2 bases; J trimming: 1 base; junction bases outside the gene matches: 6. The CDR3 extends over 17 amino acids. The CDR3 DNA follows: TGTGCCAGCTCACCATATATCACTAGCGGGAGCCAAGAGACCCAGTACTTC. This sequence encodes CASSPYITSGSQETQYF. The whole variable domain, filled in from reference TRBV18 and TRBJ2-5, reads NAGVMQNPRHLVRRRGQEARLRCSPMKGHSHVYWYRQLPEEGLKFMVYLQKENIIDESGMPKERFSAEFPKEGPSILRIQQVVRGDSAAYFCASSPYITSGSQETQYFGPGTRLLVL.

This sequence joins TRBV30 and TRBJ2-3; D ambiguous. This CDR3 has 15 amino acids. Per the germline V gene, CDR1 is GTSNPN and CDR2 is SVGIG (reference sequence). Trimming took 4 bases from V and 2 from J, leaving 16 bases between them. In DNA form, the CDR3 reads TGTGCCTGGATGATAAAGCGTTACATCACAGATACGCAGTATTTT. The encoded protein is CAWMIKRYITDTQYF.